The entry below gives a single TCR beta chain sequence along with its context. Its antigen remains unidentified. PCR involved 60 Vbeta and 13 Jbeta primers. Assay: immunoSEQ multiplex PCR; the TCRdb copy retains only in-frame clones and omits some. The sample gives some 180,000 clones, roughly 85% of which show up once; less than 2.5% is in the top ten. Donors counted as nominally healthy when sampled, yet unrecorded immune exposures were likely. This entry is derived from a study of cytomegalovirus exposure and HLA in healthy donors. Notes on the study in general: Rare TCR sequences predominated, though certain public TCRs were found in many donors.

This CDR3 comprises 17 residues. Trimming left V 8 bases short and J 0 bases short, with 22 bases between. Germline loops: CDR1 MNHEY, CDR2 SMNVEV (reference sequence). The sequenced sample was PBMCs. The V gene is TRBV27, the J gene TRBJ1-1, with D possibly matching TRBD1 (6 bases). The sequence was collected from a woman aged 45 to 65 in good health and CMV-seronegative. CDR3 bases: TGTGCCAGCTACCAAAATTTACCGGGACACCTGAACACTGAAGCTTTCTTT. Protein sequence: CASYQNLPGHLNTEAFF.